This TCR beta chain was identified in a study of T cell responses to AZD1222 COVID-19 vaccine. This clone appeared a single time. The antigen is not known. Sequencing was performed with immunoSEQ multiplex PCR; in TCRdb, only in-frame clones are kept and a portion is missing. The table has about 150,000 clones, 80% to 95% seen once. V was trimmed by 2 bases and J by 1 base, leaving 14 bases between them. The germline V gene encodes CDR1 SGHVT and CDR2 SQSDAQ. The CDR3 covers 17 residues. Study observations and caveats: There were mostly white British donors and more females than males, and clonal diversity was possibly underestimated.

This sequence joins TRBV7-4 and TRBJ1-4; tentative D call: TRBD1 (6 bases). The clonotype was recovered from an adult who received the AZD1222 COVID-19 vaccine. This material consisted of peripheral blood, taken 28 days after the second AZD1222 dose. CDR3 protein: CASSLQGKKRTNEKLFF. Here the CDR3 DNA reads TGTGCCAGCAGCTTACAGGGGAAGAAGCGAACTAATGAAAAACTGTTTTTT. The full variable domain, with the rest looked up from reference TRBV7-4 and TRBJ1-4, is GAGVSQSPRYKVAKRGRDVALRCDSISGHVTLYWYRQTLGQGSEVLTYSQSDAQRDKSGRPSGRFSAERPERSVSTLKIQRTEQGDSAVYLCASSLQGKKRTNEKLFFGSGTQLSVL.